This TCR beta chain emerged from a study of identical twins. TCRdb fed the 5' RACE reads into MiXCR, producing one record per CDR3 protein. This repertoire shows over 200,000 distinct CDR3 sequences, roughly 9.4% found once; its top ten account for 5.1%. The TCR sequence derives from a woman aged 18-29 years in good health. Material: memory (CD45RO+) T cells sorted from blood.

This CDR3 reads CASSFISGVHNEQFF. DNA of the CDR3: TGTGCCAGCAGTTTTATTTCGGGGGTTCACAATGAGCAGTTCTTC. V gene TRBV12-3 or TRBV12-4 combines with J gene TRBJ2-1, with D possibly matching TRBD2 (6 bases). The CDR3 runs to 15 residues. V was trimmed by 3 bases and J by 5 bases, leaving 14 bases between them.